The clone carrying this TCR beta chain was seen repeatedly, ten times or more. This entry comes from a study of low-dose radiotherapy and immunotherapy resistance in tumors. The wider study: Every 2 weeks, cohort 1 got 0.5 Gy, reaching 6.5 Gy to the planning target volume. The study gave Cohort 2 1 Gy per fraction every two weeks, totaling 13 Gy over 26 weeks.

V was pared by 2 bases and J by 0 bases, with 1 base of the junction left unmatched. Germline V gives CDR1 DFQATT, CDR2 SNEGSKA (reference sequence). The CDR3 loop spans 14 amino acids. The time point denotes: after trial treatment. Treatment noted: LDRT plus nivolumab, ipilimumab, low-dose cyclophosphamide and aspirin (RACIN trial). TRAV- and TRBV-specific primers, spanning alpha and beta chains, primed first-strand cDNA. With a constant-region primer and a V-primer adapter, TCRs were subjected to roughly 18 PCR cycles of amplification. A single record per CDR3 protein comes from TCRdb applying MiXCR to the reads. Here the sample spans approximately 80,000 distinct CDR3 sequences, around 17% being singletons.

J is TRBJ2-3 and V is TRBV20-1; 8 nucleotides align to TRBD2. The source of this sequence is a male donor with prostate cancer. The sample was PBMCs, taken after low-dose radiotherapy plus immunotherapy. CDR3 DNA sequence: TGCAGTGCTAGACCTAGCGGGAGCACAGATACGCAGTATTTT. Encoded protein: CSARPSGSTDTQYF.